This record covers a single TCR beta chain. This record comes from a study of blood T cell repertoires in COVID-19. The V segment lost 5 bases and the J segment 13 bases; nucleotides outside the gene matches: 10. Germline V lookup: CDR1 LNHDA, CDR2 SQIVND (reference sequence). The CDR3 spans 12 residues. Repertoires were generated with immunoSEQ multiplex PCR, while TCRdb's copy carries only in-frame clones and drops some. The sample records under 200,000 clones, 65% to 90% being singletons. This TCR was recovered from a human donor in a cohort sampled during active COVID-19. This rearrangement joins TRBV19 to TRBJ2-7, with TRBD1 matching 8 bases. What was sequenced was peripheral blood. The DNA of the CDR3 is TGTGCCAGTAGTTACGCCCGGGACAGGATCTACTTC. It codes for CASSYARDRIYF.